The 3 T cell receptor beta chains below were found in one sample sequenced in a study of OX40 agonist ivuxolimab in advanced cancers. TCRdb's copy holds only in-frame clones and misses some; the assay was immunoSEQ multiplex PCR. Of about 100,000 clones detected, less than 95% appear once; the ten largest clones hold 0.95% to 1.5%. The material was CD4+ or CD8+ T cells sorted from blood, obtained in a trial of the OX40 agonist ivuxolimab. Every receptor here comes from an adult with an advanced solid tumor such as melanoma, head and neck, liver or kidney cancer.

This chain uses TRBV5-4 with TRBJ2-1, with 12 nucleotides matching TRBD2. The CDR3 extends over 16 amino acids. The germline V gene has CDR1 SGHNT and CDR2 YYREEE (reference sequence). Trimming removed 1 base from V and 4 bases from J; junction bases left unmatched: 3. CDR3 coding DNA: TGTGCCAGCAGCTTGCCGACTAGCGGGAGTTACAATGAGCAGTTCTTC. This sequence encodes CASSLPTSGSYNEQFF.

V and J are TRBV4-2 and TRBJ1-4; no definite D call. With 0 bases removed from V and 0 bases from J, the gap between germline ends came to 17 bases. The germline V gene encodes CDR1 LGHNA and CDR2 YNFKEQ. There are 19 residues in the CDR3. Here the CDR3 reads CASSQEVATQGTTNEKLFF. The CDR3, as DNA: TGTGCCAGCAGCCAAGAGGTAGCGACCCAAGGAACAACTAATGAAAAACTGTTTTTT.

The chain links TRBV4-1 to TRBJ2-3; D unresolved. Per germline, CDR1 MGHRA and CDR2 YSYEKL. CDR3 length: 13 residues. V was pared by 5 bases and J by 1 base, with 7 bases between. CDR3: CASSAPGTDTQYF. The CDR3 nucleotides read TGCGCCAGCAGCGCTCCAGGCACAGATACGCAGTATTTT.